This T cell receptor (beta chain) is from a study of blood T cell repertoires in COVID-19. In the study overall: Acute and convalescent COVID-19 samples came from the United States, Italy and Spain. T cells, B-cell-depleted T cells, or PBMCs provided the cDNA or gDNA that served as material.

In this sample, this clone turned up a few times. Per the authors' pipeline: Reference gene primer amplification gave estimated nucleated cell counts. Some clones are missing from TCRdb's copy, which holds only in-frame ones; the method was immunoSEQ multiplex PCR. The V and J calls and clone size come from that table; D and trimming were worked out from the DNA. The profile shows some 180,000 clones, around 80% of them singletons. The length of the CDR3 is 16 residues. Germline CDR1 MDHEN, CDR2 SYDVKM. V lost 5 bases and J lost 4; bases outside the gene matches: 11. Sequenced: peripheral blood. The J gene is TRBJ1-3, the V gene TRBV28; 7 bases map to TRBD1. The receptor was isolated from an elderly woman with active or convalescent COVID-19. CDR3 nucleotide sequence: TGTGCCAGCAGTCCGAACAGCCTGACAGGGGGAAACACCATATATTTT. Translated, it gives CASSPNSLTGGNTIYF.